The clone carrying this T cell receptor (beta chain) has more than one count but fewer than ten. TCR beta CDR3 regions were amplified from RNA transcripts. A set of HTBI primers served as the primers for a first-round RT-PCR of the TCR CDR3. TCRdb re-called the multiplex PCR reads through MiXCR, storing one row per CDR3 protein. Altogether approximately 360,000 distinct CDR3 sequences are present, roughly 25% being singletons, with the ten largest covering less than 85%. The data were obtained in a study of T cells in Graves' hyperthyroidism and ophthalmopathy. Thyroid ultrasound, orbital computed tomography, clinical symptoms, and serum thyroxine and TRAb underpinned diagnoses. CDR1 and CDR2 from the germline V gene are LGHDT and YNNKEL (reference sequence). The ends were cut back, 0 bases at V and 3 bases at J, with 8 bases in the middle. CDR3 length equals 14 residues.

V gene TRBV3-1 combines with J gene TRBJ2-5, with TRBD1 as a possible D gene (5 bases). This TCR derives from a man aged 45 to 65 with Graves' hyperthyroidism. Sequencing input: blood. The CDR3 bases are TGTGCCAGCAGCCAAGAGAGCAGGGAAGAGACCCAGTACTTC. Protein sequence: CASSQESREETQYF.